These 21 T cell receptor beta chains were all obtained from the same sample, sequenced in a study of cytomegalovirus exposure and HLA in healthy donors (TCRdb year 2017). Libraries were prepared through the immunoSEQ multiplex PCR assay. A mixture of 60 forward primers for TCR Vbeta segments and 13 reverse primers for TCR Jbeta segments was used in the multiplex PCR. TCRdb limited this immuneACCESS table to in-frame rearrangements with V and J called. A share of clones is missing; checked studies link under half to unresolved V genes, and the rest is unexplained. For this sample there are around 170,000 clones; around 80% appear just once. The leading ten clones occupy about 6% of the sample. The sample comprised PBMCs. Receptor source: a man aged 40-49 years in good health and CMV-seropositive.

V and J are TRBV13 and TRBJ1-6, with TRBD1 identical over 8 bases. The germline CDR1 and CDR2 sequences are PRHDT and FYEKMQ (reference sequence). This CDR3 has 17 residues. The V and J ends lost 5 bases and 0 bases, in that order; junction bases with no gene match: 6. CDR3 DNA sequence: TGTGCCAGCAGCATCGGGACAGGAAGCTCCTATAATTCACCCCTCCACTTT. It yields the protein CASSIGTGSSYNSPLHF.

The chain has TRBV5-1 and TRBJ2-3; the D gene is possibly TRBD2 (5 bases). The germline V and J ends were trimmed by 4 bases and 2 bases, with 14 bases remaining between them. CDR1 and CDR2 from the germline V gene are SGHRS and YFSETQ. The CDR3 has 15 amino acids. This CDR3 reads CASSHYGDFTDTQYF. The CDR3 DNA sequence: TGCGCCAGCAGCCATTACGGGGATTTCACAGATACGCAGTATTTT. Full variable domain (missing parts from reference TRBV5-1 and TRBJ2-3): KAGVTQTPRYLIKTRGQQVTLSCSPISGHRSVSWYQQTPGQGLQFLFEYFSETQRNKGNFPGRFSGRQFSNSRSEMNVSTLELGDSALYLCASSHYGDFTDTQYFGPGTRLTVL.

The chain is built from TRBV7-2 and TRBJ1-1; D perhaps matches TRBD1 (6 bases). The germline V gene encodes CDR1 SGHTA and CDR2 FQGNSA. Between the trimmed V and J ends, which lost 3 bases and 5 bases, there was a span of 16 bases. The CDR3 is 15 residues long. This CDR3 reads CASSFGGGGGTEAFF. The CDR3 nucleotides read TGTGCCAGCAGCTTCGGCGGAGGGGGGGGAACTGAAGCTTTCTTT.

The chain recombines TRBV30 with TRBJ1-4, with D unresolved. CDR1 and CDR2 from the germline V gene are GTSNPN and SVGIG (reference sequence). The CDR3 extends over 15 amino acids. V shed 0 bases and J shed 2 bases, with 10 bases lying between them. The CDR3 sequence is CAWSVMRGTNEKLFF. CDR3 DNA sequence: TGTGCCTGGAGTGTAATGCGAGGCACTAATGAAAAACTGTTTTTT.

The chain carries TRBV15 and TRBJ2-7; 10 bases are shared with TRBD1. Germline CDR1 reads LNHNV; CDR2 reads YYDKDF (reference sequence). V shed 1 base, J shed 6 bases, and the junction held 15 bases outside the gene matches. The CDR3 is made up of 18 amino acids. The CDR3 sequence: CATSRVAAGTGDLLEQYF. CDR3 bases: TGTGCCACCAGCAGAGTCGCCGCCGGGACAGGGGACCTCCTCGAGCAGTACTTC.

The chain uses TRBV9 and TRBJ2-5, with D maybe TRBD1 (5 bases). Germline lookup yields CDR1 SGDLS and CDR2 YYNGEE. V was cut by 2 bases and J by 0 bases, with 8 bases left in between. This CDR3 spans 14 amino acids. The CDR3 region has the DNA TGTGCCAGCAGCGTGGGGCGGAACCAAGAGACCCAGTACTTC. Its protein product is CASSVGRNQETQYF. The full variable domain, completed using reference TRBV9 and TRBJ2-5, is DSGVTQTPKHLITATGQRVTLRCSPRSGDLSVYWYQQSLDQGLQFLIQYYNGEERAKGNILERFSAQQFPDLHSELNLSSLELGDSALYFCASSVGRNQETQYFGPGTRLLVL.

The chain uses TRBV13 and TRBJ2-2, with 12 positions matching TRBD2. The ends lost 5 bases at V and 6 bases at J; junction bases unmatched: 10. Per the germline V gene, CDR1 is PRHDT and CDR2 is FYEKMQ (reference sequence). The CDR3 runs 17 residues. The CDR3 here is CASSPGLTSGGSGELFF. The DNA of the CDR3 is TGTGCCAGCAGCCCCGGCTTAACTAGCGGGGGGTCCGGGGAGCTGTTTTTT.

The CDR3 nucleotides are TGCGCCAGCACGACAGGGCGTAGCAATCAGCCCCAGCATTTT. It translates to CASTTGRSNQPQHF. The chain is built from TRBV10-1 and TRBJ1-5; TRBD1 matches 7 bases. J was trimmed by 0 bases and V by 7 bases; bases with no gene match: 3. The germline gives CDR1 WNHNN, CDR2 SYGVQD (reference sequence). This CDR3 region has 14 residues.

The chain is built from TRBV30 and TRBJ2-5; D unresolved. The CDR3 totals 11 residues. The germline V and J ends were trimmed by 2 bases and 5 bases, with 6 bases remaining between them. Germline V gene data show CDR1 as GTSNPN and CDR2 as SVGIG (reference sequence). CDR3 residues: CAWSSRETQYF. The CDR3 coding sequence is TGTGCCTGGAGTTCGCGGGAGACCCAGTACTTC. Complete variable domain (other parts from reference TRBV30 and TRBJ2-5): SQTIHQWPATLVQPVGSPLSLECTVEGTSNPNLYWYRQAAGRGLQLLFYSVGIGQISSEVPQNLSASRPQDRQFILSSKKLLLSDSGFYLCAWSSRETQYFGPGTRLLVL.

This chain uses TRBV6-6 with TRBJ2-1, with 13 bases aligning to TRBD2. The CDR3 length is 14 residues. CDR1 and CDR2 (germline): MNHNY, SVGAGI (reference sequence). V lost 6 bases to trimming and J lost 11 bases; unmatched junction nucleotides: 7. CDR3 sequence (DNA): TGTGCCAGCAGAGTACTAGCGGGGGGGCTAAAGCAGTTCTTC. The encoded protein is CASRVLAGGLKQFF.

The gene calls are TRBV7-8 and TRBJ1-6, with D possibly TRBD1 on 6 matching bases. Trimming pared 1 base from V and 1 base from J, leaving 11 bases between. This CDR3 contains 17 residues. CDR1 is SGHVS, CDR2 FQNEAQ, per germline. The CDR3, as DNA: TGTGCCAGCAGCTTAGTTTCCCAGGGGTCCTATAATTCACCCCTCCACTTT. This encodes CASSLVSQGSYNSPLHF.

This chain connects TRBV30 to TRBJ2-7; the match to TRBD2 covers 8 bases. The germline V gene has CDR1 GTSNPN and CDR2 SVGIG (reference sequence). The CDR3 sequence is 17 residues long. With 1 base clipped from V and 1 base from J, the junction kept 12 bases outside the gene matches. CDR3 protein: CAWSGGERGSLSYEQYF. The CDR3, as DNA: TGTGCCTGGAGTGGGGGGGAGCGGGGGTCACTTTCCTACGAGCAGTACTTC.

This sequence joins TRBV19 and TRBJ2-4, with D possibly TRBD1 on 6 matching bases. Per the germline V gene, CDR1 is LNHDA and CDR2 is SQIVND (reference sequence). The CDR3 runs 14 residues. V lost 6 bases to trimming and J lost 4 bases, with 13 bases between them. The CDR3 DNA is TGTGCCAGTAGAGACCGGGACAAAAAAAACATTCAGTACTTC. Translated: CASRDRDKKNIQYF.

This chain joins TRBV2 and TRBJ2-3; 9 bases map to TRBD2. Germline-derived CDR1 and CDR2 are SNHLY and FYNNEI. The trim removed 6 bases at V and 6 bases at J, leaving 13 bases unmatched. The CDR3 consists of 16 residues. DNA of the CDR3: TGTGCCAGCAGCATTTGGGCGGGGGGGCCGTCCGATACGCAGTATTTT. Its protein is CASSIWAGGPSDTQYF. Looking up the rest from reference TRBV2 and TRBJ2-3 gives the full variable domain: EPEVTQTPSHQVTQMGQEVILRCVPISNHLYFYWYRQILGQKVEFLVSFYNNEISEKSEIFDDQFSVERPDGSNFTLKIRSTKLEDSAMYFCASSIWAGGPSDTQYFGPGTRLTVL.

There are a few counts of this clone. V usage is TRBV9 and J usage is TRBJ1-1; no firm D call. V was clipped by 1 base and J by 4 bases, with 11 bases between them. The germline CDR1 and CDR2 sequences are SGDLS and YYNGEE. The CDR3 is 14 residues long. The CDR3 loop is CASSVQRAGTEAFF. The CDR3 region has the DNA TGTGCCAGCAGCGTACAGAGGGCTGGCACTGAAGCTTTCTTT.

The V and J genes are TRBV30 and TRBJ1-1, with D possibly being TRBD1 (5 bases). The V gene's germline CDR1 is GTSNPN and CDR2 SVGIG (reference sequence). V lost 0 bases to trimming and J lost 0 bases, with 11 bases between them. The CDR3 covers 15 residues. The DNA of the CDR3 is TGTGCCTGGAGTGTGGCAGGGTCCATGAACACTGAAGCTTTCTTT. This gives the protein CAWSVAGSMNTEAFF.

This chain uses TRBV4-1 with TRBJ2-5, with a tentative D call TRBD1 (6 bases). The J call may be in error: the DNA end matches TRBJ2-7 better. This CDR3 is 16 amino acids long. Germline CDR1 and CDR2: MGHRA and YSYEKL. The CDR3: CASSQVGPGDTYEQYF. The CDR3 DNA sequence: TGCGCCAGCAGCCAAGTGGGACCAGGGGACACCTACGAGCAGTACTTC.

The chain employs TRBV27 and TRBJ2-3; D is uncertain. Germline CDR1 reads MNHEY; CDR2 reads SMNVEV (reference sequence). This CDR3 is built from 15 residues. Trimming removed 2 bases from V and 2 bases from J, with 11 bases in between. The CDR3 reads CASSLVVASTDTQYF. In DNA, the CDR3 is TGTGCCAGCAGTTTAGTGGTCGCGTCCACAGATACGCAGTATTTT.

The chain carries TRBV7-8 and TRBJ1-1; tentative D call: TRBD1 (6 bases). The CDR3 consists of 13 residues. Trimming cost V 6 bases and J 1 base, with 9 bases left between them. From germline, CDR1 is SGHVS and CDR2 FQNEAQ. In DNA form, the CDR3 reads TGTGCCAGCAGGTTGACAGGGAACACTGAAGCTTTCTTT. Its protein is CASRLTGNTEAFF.

V is TRBV6-5 and J is TRBJ2-7; maybe TRBD2 (5 bases). This CDR3 has 15 amino acids. Germline V CDR1 and CDR2: MNHEY, SVGAGI. Trimming left V 2 bases short and J 5 bases short, with 16 bases between. The CDR3 loop is CASSYRGISLNEQYF. The CDR3 DNA follows: TGTGCCAGCAGTTACCGGGGAATTAGCCTAAACGAGCAGTACTTC.

The rearrangement joins TRBV2 to TRBJ1-5, with 9 bases that match TRBD1. J was trimmed by 4 bases and V by 8 bases; bases with no gene match: 12. The germline gives CDR1 SNHLY, CDR2 FYNNEI. CDR3 length: 16 amino acids. In nucleotides, the CDR3 is TGTGCCAGCCGATTCGAACCGGGACAGGGTAATCAGCCCCAGCATTTT. Amino acid sequence: CASRFEPGQGNQPQHF. The full variable domain, rest sourced from reference TRBV2 and TRBJ1-5, is EPEVTQTPSHQVTQMGQEVILRCVPISNHLYFYWYRQILGQKVEFLVSFYNNEISEKSEIFDDQFSVERPDGSNFTLKIRSTKLEDSAMYFCASRFEPGQGNQPQHFGDGTRLSIL.